This passage covers 29 T cell receptor beta chains from one sample sequenced in a study of T cell changes during pregnancy in multiple sclerosis. The repertoire was sequenced with immunoSEQ multiplex PCR; TCRdb's copy has only in-frame clones and lacks some. Altogether fewer than 65,000 clones are present, about nine tenths being singletons, with the ten largest covering about 2.2%. This specimen consisted of peripheral blood, obtained in the third trimester of pregnancy. The source of these receptors is a female donor in good health, enrolled as a control in a pregnancy study.

The rearrangement joins TRBV15 to TRBJ1-4; 9 nucleotides line up with TRBD1. After removal of 3 bases from V and 4 bases from J, the junction contained 3 bases not matched to a gene. The CDR3 runs to 15 residues. Per germline, CDR1 LNHNV and CDR2 YYDKDF (reference sequence). The CDR3 here is CATSRAGQGNEKLFF. CDR3 coding DNA: TGTGCCACCAGCAGGGCGGGACAGGGTAATGAAAAACTGTTTTTT.

This chain links TRBV27 with TRBJ1-3; a weak D match, TRBD1 (6 bases). V was clipped by 4 bases and J by 3 bases, with 16 bases between them. Germline CDR1 is MNHEY and CDR2 is SMNVEV (reference sequence). The CDR3 sequence is 16 residues long. CDR3 sequence (DNA): TGTGCCAGCAGTTCACAAAAAGGGACACTTGGAAACACCATATATTTT. Translation: CASSSQKGTLGNTIYF.

This rearrangement joins TRBV28 to TRBJ2-5, with 8 bases aligning to TRBD1. The DNA matches TRBJ2-7 better at its end, which makes the J call doubtful. CDR3 length: 12 amino acids. Per the germline V gene, CDR1 is MDHEN and CDR2 is SYDVKM. Here the CDR3 DNA reads TGTGCCAGCAGCCCGACAGGGGTCGAGCAGTACTTC. It encodes CASSPTGVEQYF.

CDR3 bases: TGTGCCACCAGCAGAGGGGGACAGGGGGGCACAGATACGCAGTATTTT. Translation gives CATSRGGQGGTDTQYF. The rearrangement links TRBV15 to TRBJ2-3, with TRBD1 identical over 11 bases. CDR3 length equals 16 residues. In germline, CDR1 is LNHNV, CDR2 YYDKDF (reference sequence). V shed 1 base, J shed 1 base, and the junction held 1 base outside the gene matches.

This chain uses TRBV6-1 with TRBJ2-2; the D gene is possibly TRBD2 (6 bases). The CDR3 is 15 residues long. Trimming stripped 4 bases from V and 0 bases from J, with 9 bases between. CDR1 MNHNS and CDR2 SASEGT come from the germline V gene. As DNA, the CDR3 is TGTGCCAGCAGTGCGGGAGTTGCGAACACCGGGGAGCTGTTTTTT. Amino acids: CASSAGVANTGELFF.

In its sample, this clone was seen a few times. The chain recombines TRBV25-1 with TRBJ1-1; D is perhaps TRBD1 (6 bases). Germline CDR1 and CDR2: MGHDK and SYGVNS. Trimming removed 4 bases from V and 6 bases from J, with 21 bases in between. This CDR3 has 16 amino acids. This chain's CDR3 is CASSAMGGRGGSEAFF. The CDR3 nucleotides are TGTGCCAGCAGTGCGATGGGCGGCAGGGGTGGATCTGAAGCTTTCTTT.

Points on this clone: The sample holds other DNA sequences that translate to the same CDR3. This chain links TRBV27 with TRBJ1-3, with a tentative D call TRBD1 (6 bases). The CDR3 covers 14 residues. Germline-derived CDR1 and CDR2 are MNHEY and SMNVEV (reference sequence). V gave up 8 bases and J gave up 0 bases, with 11 bases separating them. The CDR3 spells CASQDRSSGNTIYF. CDR3 nucleotide sequence: TGTGCCAGCCAAGACAGGAGCTCTGGAAACACCATATATTTT.

The chain employs TRBV19 and TRBJ1-3; D not certain. The V end was cut by 7 bases, the J end by 4 bases, with 5 bases between. The germline V gene has CDR1 LNHDA and CDR2 SQIVND (reference sequence). This CDR3 comprises 11 residues. CDR3 sequence: CASTQGNTIYF. The CDR3 region has the DNA TGTGCCAGTACGCAGGGAAACACCATATATTTT.

This chain links TRBV7-6 with TRBJ2-1, with TRBD2 matching 11 bases. CDR3 length equals 15 residues. V was pared by 8 bases and J by 2 bases, with 5 bases of the junction left unmatched. The V gene's germline CDR1 is SGHVS and CDR2 FNYEAQ. The CDR3 reads CASGLAGGPYNEQFF. The CDR3 nucleotides read TGTGCCAGCGGTCTAGCGGGAGGTCCCTACAATGAGCAGTTCTTC.

Written as DNA, the CDR3 is TGTGCCAGCAGTCCCGGACTAGCGGGGGGGGTCGAGACCCAGTACTTC. This gives the protein CASSPGLAGGVETQYF. This sequence joins TRBV27 and TRBJ2-5; 15 bases line up with TRBD2. The CDR3 sequence is 16 residues long. Per germline, CDR1 MNHEY and CDR2 SMNVEV (reference sequence). V was pared by 5 bases and J by 5 bases, with 6 bases of the junction left unmatched.

V is TRBV2 and J is TRBJ1-5; D call uncertain. Germline assignment: CDR1 SNHLY and CDR2 FYNNEI. The CDR3 length is 12 residues. The ends were cut back, 3 bases at V and 8 bases at J, with 8 bases in the middle. CDR3 residues: CASSDSVKPQHF. The CDR3 DNA reads as TGTGCCAGCAGTGACAGTGTGAAGCCCCAGCATTTT. Filled out from reference TRBV2 and TRBJ1-5, the complete variable domain reads EPEVTQTPSHQVTQMGQEVILRCVPISNHLYFYWYRQILGQKVEFLVSFYNNEISEKSEIFDDQFSVERPDGSNFTLKIRSTKLEDSAMYFCASSDSVKPQHFGDGTRLSIL.

Here the CDR3 DNA reads TGTGCCAGCAGTTTGGTTCTAGCGGGAGATGGGGGCTACGAGCAGTACTTC. The encoded protein is CASSLVLAGDGGYEQYF. This sequence joins TRBV28 and TRBJ2-7; 10 bases are shared with TRBD2. The CDR3 covers 17 residues. J lost 3 bases, V lost 3 bases, and 11 bases had no gene match. Germline lookup yields CDR1 MDHEN and CDR2 SYDVKM.

The J gene is TRBJ1-4, the V gene TRBV28; TRBD1 is a possible D gene (5 bases). Germline CDR1 and CDR2: MDHEN and SYDVKM. V shed 1 base and J shed 7 bases, with 10 bases lying between them. The CDR3 spans 14 residues. The CDR3 sequence: CASSLLGGIEKLFF. CDR3 coding DNA: TGTGCCAGCAGTTTATTGGGGGGGATTGAAAAACTGTTTTTT.

This clone was observed a handful of times. The rearrangement links TRBV28 to TRBJ2-7; 10 positions agree with TRBD1. With V trimmed by 5 bases and J by 3 bases, 10 bases remained unmatched. The CDR3 runs 16 residues. CDR1 MDHEN and CDR2 SYDVKM come from the germline V gene. This CDR3 reads CASSKLEDRGVYEQYF. Written as DNA, the CDR3 is TGTGCCAGCAGTAAACTCGAGGACAGGGGGGTCTACGAGCAGTACTTC.

The V call is TRBV7-9, the J call TRBJ2-1; 10 positions match TRBD2. The CDR3 totals 16 residues. Germline V gene lookup returns CDR1 SEHNR and CDR2 FQNEAQ (reference sequence). V gave up 5 bases and J gave up 5 bases; unmatched junction bases: 9. CDR3 coding DNA: TGTGCCAGCAGCATTCCCGGGACTAGCGTTGACAATGAGCAGTTCTTC. Amino acid sequence: CASSIPGTSVDNEQFF.

The J gene is TRBJ2-1, the V gene TRBV28; 7 bases line up with TRBD2. This CDR3 comprises 13 residues. Germline loops: CDR1 MDHEN, CDR2 SYDVKM. V was clipped by 6 bases and J by 7 bases; unmatched bases: 6. CDR3 residues: CASRLGGVNEQFF. The DNA of the CDR3 is TGTGCCAGCAGGCTGGGGGGGGTGAATGAGCAGTTCTTC.

The gene calls are TRBV10-1 and TRBJ1-5, with 8 nucleotides matching TRBD1. Trimming at V came to 3 bases and at J to 5 bases, leaving 15 bases not matched to a gene. The CDR3 totals 18 residues. The V gene's germline CDR1 is WNHNN and CDR2 SYGVQD (reference sequence). The CDR3 bases are TGCGCCAGCAGTGACCCCGGACAGGGAAGTGTTGGGGATCAGCCCCAGCATTTT. Protein product: CASSDPGQGSVGDQPQHF.

The chain joins TRBV10-2 to TRBJ2-7; 12 nucleotides match TRBD2. Germline assignment: CDR1 WSHSY and CDR2 SAAADI. V trimming: 3 bases; J trimming: 3 bases; junction bases outside the gene matches: 6. This CDR3 is 16 amino acids long. The CDR3 region is CASSDPLAGGLYEQYF. The CDR3 DNA sequence: TGCGCCAGCAGTGACCCTCTAGCGGGGGGGCTCTACGAGCAGTACTTC.

The rearrangement links TRBV19 to TRBJ2-7, with D maybe TRBD1 (7 bases). V was shortened by 3 bases and J by 1 base, with 13 bases between the two germline ends. The CDR3 is 15 residues long. Germline V gene sequence: CDR1 LNHDA, CDR2 SQIVND (reference sequence). CDR3 sequence reads: CASSIGGGLSYEQYF. CDR3 DNA sequence: TGTGCCAGTAGTATCGGAGGGGGCCTGTCCTACGAGCAGTACTTC.

The V call is TRBV9, the J call TRBJ2-5, with D hard to call. CDR3 size: 13 residues. Trimming left V 0 bases short and J 5 bases short, with 8 bases between. From germline, CDR1 is SGDLS and CDR2 YYNGEE. The CDR3 DNA reads TGTGCCAGCAGCGTAGCTACCTGGGAGACCCAGTACTTC. Amino acids: CASSVATWETQYF.

This sequence joins TRBV29-1 and TRBJ2-1; D possibly corresponds to TRBD2 (6 bases). The CDR3 is 17 amino acids. Germline CDR1 is SQVTM and CDR2 is ANQGSEA. Trimming left V 2 bases short and J 15 bases short, with 32 bases between. This CDR3 reads CSVEISFDIFDLGRTFF. CDR3 nucleotide sequence: TGCAGCGTTGAAATATCCTTTGATATTTTTGACCTCGGGAGAACGTTCTTC.

The chain recombines TRBV6-6 with TRBJ2-7; D possibly corresponds to TRBD2 (6 bases). V was pared by 9 bases and J by 7 bases, with 10 bases between. The CDR3 has 10 residues. Germline V gene sequence: CDR1 MNHNY, CDR2 SVGAGI (reference sequence). The CDR3 loop reads CASSGGEQYF. The CDR3 nucleotides read TGTGCCAGTTCAGGAGGGGAGCAGTACTTC.

V usage is TRBV19 and J usage is TRBJ2-7; 11 positions match TRBD2. The V gene's germline CDR1 is LNHDA and CDR2 SQIVND (reference sequence). J was trimmed by 5 bases and V by 10 bases; bases with no gene match: 10. The length of the CDR3 is 14 residues. CDR3 sequence reads: CATSRLAGIHEQYF. CDR3 sequence (DNA): TGTGCCACCTCCAGACTAGCGGGAATCCACGAGCAGTACTTC.

The V call is TRBV6-5, the J call TRBJ1-1; 9 bases line up with TRBD1. Per germline, CDR1 MNHEY and CDR2 SVGAGI. J lost 3 bases, V lost 5 bases, and 7 bases had no gene match. The CDR3 totals 15 residues. In DNA, the CDR3 is TGTGCCAGCAGTCCTCCGGGACAGGGTCACACTGAAGCTTTCTTT. Encoded protein: CASSPPGQGHTEAFF.

The V and J genes are TRBV19 and TRBJ2-7, with 12 positions matching TRBD2. The CDR3 spans 13 residues. With 8 bases clipped from V and 2 bases from J, the junction kept 1 base outside the gene matches. Germline-derived CDR1 and CDR2 are LNHDA and SQIVND (reference sequence). The CDR3 loop reads CASRLAGAYEQYF. For the CDR3, the DNA is TGTGCCAGTCGACTAGCGGGAGCCTACGAGCAGTACTTC.

This clone has just one count. V usage is TRBV15 and J usage is TRBJ1-5; no clear D gene. V shed 3 bases and J shed 4 bases, with 7 bases lying between them. CDR1 and CDR2 (germline): LNHNV, YYDKDF (reference sequence). The CDR3 is 13 amino acids. Here the CDR3 reads CATSRLSNQPQHF. The CDR3 nucleotides are TGTGCCACCAGCAGGTTGAGTAATCAGCCCCAGCATTTT.

V usage is TRBV11-2 and J usage is TRBJ2-1; 10 nucleotides align to TRBD2. J gave up 1 base and V 5 bases, and 11 bases lay outside the gene matches. The germline gives CDR1 SGHAT, CDR2 FQNNGV. This CDR3 is built from 18 residues. CDR3 in amino acids: CASSLNSGGLSSYNEQFF. DNA of the CDR3: TGTGCCAGCAGCCTCAATAGCGGGGGGTTGTCTTCCTACAATGAGCAGTTCTTC.

The chain joins TRBV28 to TRBJ2-7; 7 bases fit TRBD1. The CDR3 is 14 amino acids. With 6 bases clipped from V and 4 bases from J, the junction kept 9 bases outside the gene matches. Germline-derived CDR1 and CDR2 are MDHEN and SYDVKM. DNA for the CDR3: TGTGCCAGCAGCTACCGGGACAGACCTTACGAGCAGTACTTC. Translating gives CASSYRDRPYEQYF.

J is TRBJ2-3 and V is TRBV29-1; D uncertain. Trimming removed 2 bases from V and 2 bases from J, with 5 bases in between. The CDR3 has 12 residues. Germline CDR1 is SQVTM and CDR2 is ANQGSEA. CDR3 amino acids: CSVEPYTDTQYF. The CDR3, as DNA: TGCAGCGTTGAACCGTACACAGATACGCAGTATTTT.